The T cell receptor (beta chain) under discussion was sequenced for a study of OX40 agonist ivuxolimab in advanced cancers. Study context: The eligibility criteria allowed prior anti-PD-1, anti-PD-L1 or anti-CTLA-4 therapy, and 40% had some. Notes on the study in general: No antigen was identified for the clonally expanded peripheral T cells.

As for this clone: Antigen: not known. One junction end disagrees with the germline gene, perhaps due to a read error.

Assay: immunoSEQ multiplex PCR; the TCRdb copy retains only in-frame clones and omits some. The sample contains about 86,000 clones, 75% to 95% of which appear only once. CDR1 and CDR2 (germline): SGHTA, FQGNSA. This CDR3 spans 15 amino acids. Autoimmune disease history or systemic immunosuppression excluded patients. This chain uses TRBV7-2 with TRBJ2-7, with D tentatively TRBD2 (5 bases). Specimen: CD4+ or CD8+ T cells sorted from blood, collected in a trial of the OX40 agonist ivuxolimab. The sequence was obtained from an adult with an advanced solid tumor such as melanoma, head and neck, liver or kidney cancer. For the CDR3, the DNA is TGTGCCAGCAGCTTAGACCCGGTTACTAGGATCGAGGAGTACTTC. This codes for CASSLDPVTRIEEYF.